The 20 T cell receptor beta chains below come from one sample, sequenced in a study of cytomegalovirus exposure and HLA in healthy donors. PCR amplification relied on 60 Vbeta primers (plus 13 Jbeta primers). Sequencing was performed with immunoSEQ multiplex PCR; in TCRdb, only in-frame clones are kept and a portion is missing. The sample includes around 180,000 clones, about 78% of them seen just once. Sequenced: PBMCs. These receptors all come from a woman aged 50 to 60 in good health and CMV-seropositive.

V usage is TRBV5-6 and J usage is TRBJ1-1, with D perhaps TRBD1 (5 bases). Per the germline V gene, CDR1 is SGHDT and CDR2 is YYEEEE. Trimming pared 3 bases from V and 3 bases from J, leaving 12 bases between. CDR3 length equals 14 residues. The CDR3 is CASSSVGAYTEAFF. The CDR3 DNA is TGTGCCAGCAGCTCGGTAGGGGCCTACACTGAAGCTTTCTTT.

The rearrangement links TRBV30 to TRBJ1-5, with TRBD1 as a possible D gene (5 bases). Germline CDR1 is GTSNPN and CDR2 is SVGIG (reference sequence). CDR3 size: 14 residues. V lost 2 bases, J lost 4 bases, and 12 bases lay in between. CDR3 nucleotides: TGTGCCTGGAGTCCCCAGGGATTGAATCAGCCCCAGCATTTT. This gives the protein CAWSPQGLNQPQHF.

The chain has TRBV6-6 and TRBJ2-1, with 7 bases that match TRBD1. Germline loops: CDR1 MNHNY, CDR2 SVGAGI (reference sequence). This CDR3 has 12 residues. The junction had 5 bases not matched to a gene; V was cut back by 10 bases and J by 5 bases. The CDR3 reads CATYTGDNEQFF. In nucleotides, the CDR3 is TGTGCCACGTACACAGGGGACAATGAGCAGTTCTTC.

This clone has a single count. The chain is built from TRBV7-8 and TRBJ1-3, with D possibly TRBD1 on 5 matching bases. The CDR3 runs to 15 residues. From germline, CDR1 is SGHVS and CDR2 FQNEAQ. V was cut by 4 bases and J by 3 bases, with 13 bases left in between. The CDR3 region is CASSSGTGLGNTIYF. In DNA form, the CDR3 reads TGTGCCAGCAGCTCCGGGACGGGACTTGGAAACACCATATATTTT.

This chain joins TRBV5-4 and TRBJ1-2; unclear D gene. Germline-derived CDR1 and CDR2 are SGHNT and YYREEE (reference sequence). Deletions cut 1 base from V and 8 bases from J, with 15 bases between. The CDR3 sequence is 14 residues long. Here the CDR3 DNA reads TGTGCCAGCAGCTTGCTGGGCAATCAATGGGGCTACACCTTC. The encoded protein is CASSLLGNQWGYTF.

The J gene is TRBJ2-2, the V gene TRBV9; TRBD2 matches at 11 bases. The CDR3 runs 17 residues. CDR1 is SGDLS and CDR2 is YYNGEE in the germline V gene. Trimming took 5 bases from V and 2 from J; bases not matched to a gene: 8. The CDR3 nucleotides are TGTGCCAGCAGTCTAGCGGGGGGATCTATAAACACCGGGGAGCTGTTTTTT. Protein: CASSLAGGSINTGELFF.

This clone was seen once. This sequence joins TRBV6-5 and TRBJ2-5, with D perhaps matching TRBD2 (7 bases). V lost 6 bases to trimming and J lost 5 bases, with 16 bases between them. CDR1 is MNHEY, CDR2 SVGAGI, per germline. CDR3 length: 14 amino acids. The CDR3 sequence: CASSALTGGETQYF. The CDR3 DNA reads TGTGCCAGCAGCGCCCTGACGGGGGGCGAGACCCAGTACTTC.

This chain links TRBV6-5 with TRBJ1-2, with D hard to call. The CDR3 runs 12 residues. CDR1 is MNHEY, CDR2 SVGAGI, per germline. Trimming took off 7 bases at V and 5 bases at J, with 11 bases between the two ends. Here the CDR3 reads CASTLDLYGYTF. In DNA form, the CDR3 reads TGTGCCAGCACCCTAGACCTATATGGCTACACCTTC.

This clone was observed a few times. The chain is built from TRBV5-1 and TRBJ2-2; 8 nucleotides align to TRBD1. Germline loops: CDR1 SGHRS, CDR2 YFSETQ. CDR3 size: 17 residues. V lost 5 bases to trimming and J lost 2 bases; unmatched junction nucleotides: 11. The CDR3 nucleotides are TGCGCCAGCAGTAAGAACGTTCAGGGGGCCAACACCGGGGAGCTGTTTTTT. Translated: CASSKNVQGANTGELFF.

A remark on this clone: Mismatch with germline at one junction end may stem from a read error. The J gene is TRBJ1-2, the V gene TRBV7-7; TRBD1 is a possible D gene (6 bases). The CDR3 has 14 amino acids. Germline V CDR1 and CDR2: SSHAT, FNYEAQ (reference sequence). The CDR3 DNA sequence: TGTGCTAGCAGCCCCCGACAGGTTAACTATGGCTACACCTTC. Translating gives CASSPRQVNYGYTF.

This rearrangement joins TRBV2 to TRBJ1-1; TRBD1 aligns across 12 bases. Germline-derived CDR1 and CDR2 are SNHLY and FYNNEI. The CDR3 covers 16 residues. Trimming cost V 6 bases and J 1 base; bases outside gene matches: 6. The CDR3 DNA sequence: TGTGCCAGCAGCCACCAGGGACAGGGGGCGAACACTGAAGCTTTCTTT. Translating gives CASSHQGQGANTEAFF. Together with reference TRBV2 and TRBJ1-1, the CDR3 gives the full variable domain: EPEVTQTPSHQVTQMGQEVILRCVPISNHLYFYWYRQILGQKVEFLVSFYNNEISEKSEIFDDQFSVERPDGSNFTLKIRSTKLEDSAMYFCASSHQGQGANTEAFFGQGTRLTVV.

Here the CDR3 DNA reads TGCGCCAGCAGTGAGTCGGGGGGTAACAATCAGCCCCAGCATTTT. Translated: CASSESGGNNQPQHF. This chain uses TRBV10-2 with TRBJ1-5; TRBD1 is a possible D gene (5 bases). Germline V gives CDR1 WSHSY, CDR2 SAAADI. Trimming left V 0 bases short and J 3 bases short, with 9 bases between. The CDR3 loop spans 15 amino acids.

Note on this clone: The sample has other DNA sequences that encode this CDR3 too. The chain has TRBV5-1 and TRBJ2-7; 9 positions agree with TRBD1. V was pared by 2 bases and J by 4 bases, with 4 bases of the junction left unmatched. Germline V gene data show CDR1 as SGHRS and CDR2 as YFSETQ. The CDR3 is 14 amino acids. The CDR3 DNA reads TGCGCCAGCAGCTTCCCGGACAGGGGTTACGAGCAGTACTTC. Amino acid sequence: CASSFPDRGYEQYF.

This sequence joins TRBV5-6 and TRBJ1-2, with 11 nucleotides matching TRBD1. CDR1 SGHDT and CDR2 YYEEEE come from the germline V gene. The CDR3 length is 15 residues. V was clipped by 0 bases and J by 4 bases; unmatched bases: 2. CDR3 sequence reads: CASSLGDRGTYGYTF. In nucleotides, the CDR3 is TGTGCCAGCAGCTTGGGGGACAGGGGGACCTATGGCTACACCTTC.

CDR3 DNA: TGTGCCTCAGACAGGGCCTACGAGCAGTACTTC. Protein product: CASDRAYEQYF. The chain carries TRBV30 and TRBJ2-7; TRBD1 matches at 7 bases. Germline loops: CDR1 GTSNPN, CDR2 SVGIG (reference sequence). There are 11 residues in the CDR3. V was clipped by 7 bases and J by 2 bases; unmatched bases: 2.

This clone came up a few times. The genes are TRBV7-2 and TRBJ2-1; a possible D gene is TRBD2 (7 bases). Per germline, CDR1 SGHTA and CDR2 FQGNSA. V lost 3 bases, J lost 4 bases, and 13 bases lay in between. The CDR3 spans 15 residues. Here the CDR3 DNA reads TGTGCCAGCAGCTTGGGGGGGGGCCGGTACAATGAGCAGTTCTTC. This sequence encodes CASSLGGGRYNEQFF.

CDR3 protein: CASSQRGMYNSPLHF. The CDR3 nucleotides are TGTGCCAGCAGCCAAAGGGGCATGTATAATTCACCCCTCCACTTT. The chain recombines TRBV16 with TRBJ1-6, with D possibly TRBD1 on 5 matching bases. The CDR3 extends over 15 amino acids. V lost 2 bases to trimming and J lost 4 bases, with 9 bases between them. Germline CDR1 KGHSY, CDR2 FQNENV.

This clone was detected a few times. V usage is TRBV30 and J usage is TRBJ1-1; D is uncertain. V was shortened by 2 bases and J by 1 base, with 17 bases between the two germline ends. CDR3 length: 16 amino acids. From germline, CDR1 is GTSNPN and CDR2 SVGIG (reference sequence). The CDR3 DNA follows: TGTGCCTGGAGTACGCATAGGTGGGCTGGGAACACTGAAGCTTTCTTT. It translates to CAWSTHRWAGNTEAFF. The variable domain in full, completed from reference TRBV30 and TRBJ1-1, reads SQTIHQWPATLVQPVGSPLSLECTVEGTSNPNLYWYRQAAGRGLQLLFYSVGIGQISSEVPQNLSASRPQDRQFILSSKKLLLSDSGFYLCAWSTHRWAGNTEAFFGQGTRLTVV.

The chain recombines TRBV27 with TRBJ1-1; 10 bases match TRBD1. Trimming cost V 6 bases and J 1 base; bases outside gene matches: 8. The germline V gene has CDR1 MNHEY and CDR2 SMNVEV (reference sequence). CDR3 length: 16 residues. This CDR3 is CASRRGQGSGNTEAFF. CDR3 sequence (DNA): TGTGCCAGCAGGCGGGGACAGGGGTCCGGGAACACTGAAGCTTTCTTT.

The chain carries TRBV5-1 and TRBJ1-2; D may be TRBD1 (6 bases). The length of the CDR3 is 16 residues. V dropped 1 base and J dropped 2 bases, with 15 bases sitting between them. CDR1 SGHRS and CDR2 YFSETQ come from the germline V gene. As DNA, the CDR3 is TGCGCCAGCAGCTTGTTAGGGGGTCGAATGAACTATGGCTACACCTTC. Protein product: CASSLLGGRMNYGYTF.